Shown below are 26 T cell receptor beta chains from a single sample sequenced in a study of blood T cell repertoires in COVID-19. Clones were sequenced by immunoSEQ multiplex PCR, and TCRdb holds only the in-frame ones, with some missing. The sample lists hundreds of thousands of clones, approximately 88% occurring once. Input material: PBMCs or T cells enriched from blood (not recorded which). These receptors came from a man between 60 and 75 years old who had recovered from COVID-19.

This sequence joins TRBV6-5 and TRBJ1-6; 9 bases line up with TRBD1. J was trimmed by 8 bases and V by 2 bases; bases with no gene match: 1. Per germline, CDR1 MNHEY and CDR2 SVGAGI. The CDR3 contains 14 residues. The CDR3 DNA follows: TGTGCCAGCAGTTACACAGGGGGCGATTCACCCCTCCACTTT. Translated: CASSYTGGDSPLHF.

The CDR3 nucleotides read TGTGCCAGCAGCCCGCGCCCTAGTCGGAACACCGGGGAGCTGTTTTTT. Residues: CASSPRPSRNTGELFF. This chain joins TRBV3-1 (or the pseudogene TRBV3-2) and TRBJ2-2; no clear D. CDR1 and CDR2 (germline): LGHDT, YNNKEL (reference sequence). CDR3 length equals 16 residues. Trimming took 4 bases from V and 1 from J, leaving 13 bases between them.

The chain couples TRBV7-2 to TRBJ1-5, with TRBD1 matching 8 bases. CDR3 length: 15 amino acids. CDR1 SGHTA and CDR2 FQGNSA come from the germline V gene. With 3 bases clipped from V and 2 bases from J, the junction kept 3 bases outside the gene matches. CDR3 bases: TGTGCCAGCAGCTTTACAGGGGGTGGCAATCAGCCCCAGCATTTT. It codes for CASSFTGGGNQPQHF.

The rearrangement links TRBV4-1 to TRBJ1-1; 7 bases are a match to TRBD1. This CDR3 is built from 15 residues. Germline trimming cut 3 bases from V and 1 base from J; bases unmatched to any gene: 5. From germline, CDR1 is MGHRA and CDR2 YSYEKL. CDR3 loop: CASSQTGWANTEAFF. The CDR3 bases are TGCGCCAGCAGCCAGACAGGGTGGGCGAACACTGAAGCTTTCTTT.

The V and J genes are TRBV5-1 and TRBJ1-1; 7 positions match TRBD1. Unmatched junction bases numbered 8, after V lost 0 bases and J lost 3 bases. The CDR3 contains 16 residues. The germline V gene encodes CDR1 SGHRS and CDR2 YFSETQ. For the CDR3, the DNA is TGCGCCAGCAGCTTGGAAACAGGGGCGCCTGACACTGAAGCTTTCTTT. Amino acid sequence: CASSLETGAPDTEAFF.

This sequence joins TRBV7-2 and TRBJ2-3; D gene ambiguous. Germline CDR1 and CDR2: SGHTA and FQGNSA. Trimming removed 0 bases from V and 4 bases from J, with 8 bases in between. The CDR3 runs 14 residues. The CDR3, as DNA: TGTGCCAGCAGCTTAGCCCTCTTCGCAGATACGCAGTATTTT. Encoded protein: CASSLALFADTQYF.

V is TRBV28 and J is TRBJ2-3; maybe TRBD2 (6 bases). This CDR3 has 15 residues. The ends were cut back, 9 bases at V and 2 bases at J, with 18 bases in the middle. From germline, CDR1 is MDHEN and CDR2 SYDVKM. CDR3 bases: TGTGCCAGTTCTAGCAGGCGGGAAAACACAGATACGCAGTATTTT. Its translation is CASSSRRENTDTQYF. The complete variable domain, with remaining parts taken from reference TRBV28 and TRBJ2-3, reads DVKVTQSSRYLVKRTGEKVFLECVQDMDHENMFWYRQDPGLGLRLIYFSYDVKMKEKGDIPEGYSVSREKKERFSLILESASTNQTSMYLCASSSRRENTDTQYFGPGTRLTVL.

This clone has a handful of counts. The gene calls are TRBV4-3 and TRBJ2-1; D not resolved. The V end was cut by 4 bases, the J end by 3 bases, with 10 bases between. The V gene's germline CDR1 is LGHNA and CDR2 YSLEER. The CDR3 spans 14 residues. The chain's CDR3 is CASSLIDGYNEQFF. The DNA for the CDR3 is TGCGCCAGCAGCCTGATAGATGGCTACAATGAGCAGTTCTTC.

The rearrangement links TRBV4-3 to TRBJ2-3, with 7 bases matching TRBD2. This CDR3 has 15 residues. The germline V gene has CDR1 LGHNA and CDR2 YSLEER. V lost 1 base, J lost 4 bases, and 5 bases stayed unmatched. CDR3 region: CASSQGLATADTQYF. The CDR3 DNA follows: TGCGCCAGCAGCCAAGGACTAGCCACCGCAGATACGCAGTATTTT.

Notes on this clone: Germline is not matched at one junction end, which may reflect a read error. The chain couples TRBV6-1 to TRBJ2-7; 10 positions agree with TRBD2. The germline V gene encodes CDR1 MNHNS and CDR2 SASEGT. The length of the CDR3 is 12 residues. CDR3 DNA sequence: TGTGCCAGCAGTGACCCTCTGCTAGCGGGGGACTTC. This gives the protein CASSDPLLAGDF.

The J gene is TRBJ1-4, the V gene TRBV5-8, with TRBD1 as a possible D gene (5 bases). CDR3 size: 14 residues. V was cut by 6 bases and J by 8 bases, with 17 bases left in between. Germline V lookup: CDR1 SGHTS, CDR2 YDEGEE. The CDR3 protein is CASTPGGRGEKLFF. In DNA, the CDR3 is TGTGCCAGCACCCCCGGGGGGAGAGGCGAAAAACTGTTTTTT. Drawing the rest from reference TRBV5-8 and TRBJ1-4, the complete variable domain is EAGVTQSPTHLIKTRGQQATLRCSPISGHTSVYWYQQALGLGLQFLLWYDEGEERNRGNFPPRFSGRQFPNYSSELNVNALELEDSALYLCASTPGGRGEKLFFGSGTQLSVL.

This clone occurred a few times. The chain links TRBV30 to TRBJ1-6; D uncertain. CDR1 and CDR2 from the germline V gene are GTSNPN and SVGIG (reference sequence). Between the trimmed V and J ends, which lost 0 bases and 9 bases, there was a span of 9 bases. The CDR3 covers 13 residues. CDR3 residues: CAWSVNAGSPLHF. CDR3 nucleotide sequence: TGTGCCTGGAGTGTAAACGCGGGTTCACCCCTCCACTTT.

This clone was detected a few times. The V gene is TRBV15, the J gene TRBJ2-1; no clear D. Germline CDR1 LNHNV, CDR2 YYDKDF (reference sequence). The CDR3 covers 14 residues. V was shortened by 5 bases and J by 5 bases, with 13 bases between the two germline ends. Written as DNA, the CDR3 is TGTGCCACCAGCGCACAGTTACACAACAATGAGCAGTTCTTC. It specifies CATSAQLHNNEQFF.

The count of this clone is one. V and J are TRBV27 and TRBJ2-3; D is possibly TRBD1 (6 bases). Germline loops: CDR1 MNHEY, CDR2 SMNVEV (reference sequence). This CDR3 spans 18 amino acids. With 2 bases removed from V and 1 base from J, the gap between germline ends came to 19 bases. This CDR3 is CASSLPTTKAGGTDTQYF. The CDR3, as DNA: TGTGCCAGCAGTTTACCTACAACTAAAGCAGGGGGCACAGATACGCAGTATTTT.

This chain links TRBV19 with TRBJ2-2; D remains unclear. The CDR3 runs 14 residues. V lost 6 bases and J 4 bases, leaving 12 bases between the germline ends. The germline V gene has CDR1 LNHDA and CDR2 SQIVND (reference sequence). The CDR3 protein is CASSPSSATGELFF. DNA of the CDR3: TGTGCCAGTAGCCCCTCCAGCGCCACCGGGGAGCTGTTTTTT.

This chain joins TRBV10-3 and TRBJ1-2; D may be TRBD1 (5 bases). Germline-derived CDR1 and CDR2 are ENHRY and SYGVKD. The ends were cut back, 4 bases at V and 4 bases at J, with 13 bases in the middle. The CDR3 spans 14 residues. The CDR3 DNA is TGTGCCATCAGTGCTGACAGCATCCGCTATGGCTACACCTTC. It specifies CAISADSIRYGYTF.

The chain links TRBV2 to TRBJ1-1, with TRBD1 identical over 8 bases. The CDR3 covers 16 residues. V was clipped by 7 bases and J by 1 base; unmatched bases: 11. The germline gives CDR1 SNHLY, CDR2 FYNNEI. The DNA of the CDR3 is TGTGCCAGCAAGCGCACAGGGGGTCTCCAGAACACTGAAGCTTTCTTT. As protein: CASKRTGGLQNTEAFF.

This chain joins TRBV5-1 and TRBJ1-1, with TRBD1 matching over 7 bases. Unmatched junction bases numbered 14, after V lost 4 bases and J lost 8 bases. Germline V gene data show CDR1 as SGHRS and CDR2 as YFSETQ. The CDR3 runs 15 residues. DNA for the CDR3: TGCGCCAGCAGCGCTACAGGGGCTCGGGCAGGCGAAGCTTTCTTT. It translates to CASSATGARAGEAFF.

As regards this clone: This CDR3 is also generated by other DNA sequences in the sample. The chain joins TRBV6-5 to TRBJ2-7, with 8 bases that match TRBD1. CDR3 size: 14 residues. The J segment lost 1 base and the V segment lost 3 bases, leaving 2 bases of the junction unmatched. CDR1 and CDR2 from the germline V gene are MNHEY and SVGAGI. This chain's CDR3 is CASSYDRGSYEQYF. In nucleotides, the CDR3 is TGTGCCAGCAGTTATGACAGGGGTTCCTACGAGCAGTACTTC.

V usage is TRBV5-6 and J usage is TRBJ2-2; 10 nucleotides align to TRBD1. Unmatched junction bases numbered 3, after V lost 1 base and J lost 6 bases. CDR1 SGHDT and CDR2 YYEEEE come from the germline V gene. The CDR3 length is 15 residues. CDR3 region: CASSLIGQGAGELFF. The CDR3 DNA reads TGTGCCAGCAGCTTGATAGGACAGGGGGCCGGGGAGCTGTTTTTT.

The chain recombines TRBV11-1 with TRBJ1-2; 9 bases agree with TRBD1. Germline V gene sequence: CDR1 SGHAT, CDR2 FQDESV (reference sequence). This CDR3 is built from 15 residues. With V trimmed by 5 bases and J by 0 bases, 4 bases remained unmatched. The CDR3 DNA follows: TGTGCCAGCAGCGATCACAGGGGGCCTAACTATGGCTACACCTTC. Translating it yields CASSDHRGPNYGYTF.

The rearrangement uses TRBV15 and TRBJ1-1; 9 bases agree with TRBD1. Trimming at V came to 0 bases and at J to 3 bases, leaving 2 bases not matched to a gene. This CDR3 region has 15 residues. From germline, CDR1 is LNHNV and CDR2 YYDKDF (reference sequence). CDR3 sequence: CATSRDGTGYTEAFF. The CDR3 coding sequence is TGTGCCACCAGCAGAGACGGGACAGGGTACACTGAAGCTTTCTTT.

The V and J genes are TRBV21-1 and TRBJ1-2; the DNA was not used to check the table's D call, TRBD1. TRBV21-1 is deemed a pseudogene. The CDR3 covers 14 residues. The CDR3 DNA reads TGTGCCAGCAGCGCCTCCAGGCTTAACTATGGCTACACCTTC. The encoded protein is CASSASRLNYGYTF.

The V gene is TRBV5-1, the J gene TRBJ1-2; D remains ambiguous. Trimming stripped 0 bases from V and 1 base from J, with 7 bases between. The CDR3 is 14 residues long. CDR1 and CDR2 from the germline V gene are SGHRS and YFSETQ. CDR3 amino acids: CASSLATDNYGYTF. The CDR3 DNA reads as TGCGCCAGCAGCTTGGCCACAGATAACTATGGCTACACCTTC. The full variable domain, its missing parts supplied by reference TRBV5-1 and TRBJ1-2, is KAGVTQTPRYLIKTRGQQVTLSCSPISGHRSVSWYQQTPGQGLQFLFEYFSETQRNKGNFPGRFSGRQFSNSRSEMNVSTLELGDSALYLCASSLATDNYGYTFGSGTRLTVV.

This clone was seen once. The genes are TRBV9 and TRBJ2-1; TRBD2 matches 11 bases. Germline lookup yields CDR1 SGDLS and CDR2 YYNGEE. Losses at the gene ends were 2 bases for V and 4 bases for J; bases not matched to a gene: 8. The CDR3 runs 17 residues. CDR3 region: CASSVGTSGGRYNEQFF. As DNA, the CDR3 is TGTGCCAGCAGCGTCGGGACTAGCGGAGGAAGGTACAATGAGCAGTTCTTC.

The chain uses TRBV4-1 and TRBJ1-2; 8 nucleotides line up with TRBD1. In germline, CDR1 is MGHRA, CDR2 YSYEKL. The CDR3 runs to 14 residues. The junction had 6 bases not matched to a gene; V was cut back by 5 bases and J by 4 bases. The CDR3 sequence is CASSTGDRIYGYTF. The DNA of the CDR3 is TGCGCCAGCAGCACCGGGGACAGGATCTATGGCTACACCTTC.